This T cell receptor beta chain was obtained from a study of blood T cells in healthy people across ages. This clonotype was observed once. Its target is not known. At one of its ends the junction is not consistent with the germline gene, which may arise from a read error. The study's findings and limits: TCR beta diversity, measured per million T cells, fell in a roughly linear way with age.

Then a second PCR, running about 6 to 11 cycles, was carried out with a sample-barcoded 5' primer and a J-beta primer mix. The template-switch adaptor, which had 12 random nucleotides, put a tag on each cDNA molecule. TCRdb itself ran the 5' RACE reads through MiXCR, one entry per CDR3 protein. The data contain 750,000 to 950,000 distinct CDR3 sequences, around half of them singletons. Per germline, CDR1 SNHLY and CDR2 FYNNEI. The CDR3 contains 12 residues. The sample comprised blood. The V and J genes are TRBV2 and TRBJ2-1; unclear D gene. The clonotype was recovered from a man older than 75 in good health. CDR3: CASRRTYDEQFF. The CDR3 DNA sequence: TGTGCCAGCAGGAGGACCTACGATGAGCAGTTCTTC.